Listed below are T cell receptor beta chains from one sample, sequenced in a study of blood T cell repertoires in COVID-19. TCRdb's copy holds only in-frame clones and misses some; the assay was immunoSEQ multiplex PCR. This repertoire shows some 200,000 clones, 70% to 90% found once; its top ten account for 10%. Sequenced sample: peripheral blood. These receptors were obtained from a woman of 80 years or more with acute or convalescent COVID-19. The CDR3 runs from the conserved cysteine through the conserved F or W. D genes are given only for firm matches. Rows give clone size only sometimes, using once, few, many, or a class for an expanded clone.

d_gene	abundance	j_gene	v_gene	CDR3nt	CDR3aa
TRBD1	NA	TRBJ2-5	TRBV5-6	TGTGCCAGCAGCTTCCCCCCGGGACAGAGGGGAGAGACCCAGTACTTC	CASSFPPGQRGETQYF
TRBD1	NA	TRBJ1-1	TRBV7-2	TGTGCCAGCAGAAAGGACAGGATCATTGAAGCTTTCTTT	CASRKDRIIEAFF
NA	NA	TRBJ1-2	TRBV12-5	TGTGCTAGTGGTTCCCTCCCGTTTGACTATGGCTACACCTTC	CASGSLPFDYGYTF
NA	NA	TRBJ1-4	TRBV27	TGTGCCAGCAGTTTCGGACAGTCTACTAATGAAAAACTGTTTTTT	CASSFGQSTNEKLFF
TRBD1	NA	TRBJ1-2	TRBV9	TGTGCCAGCAGCGTAGGCTGGGACAGGGGGGGACATGGCTACACCTTC	CASSVGWDRGGHGYTF
TRBD1	NA	TRBJ2-1	TRBV9	TGTGCCAGCAGCGCATTTGGGACAGACAATGAGCAGTTCTTC	CASSAFGTDNEQFF
TRBD1	NA	TRBJ1-2	TRBV19	TGTGCCAGTAGTGGGTGGACAGGCGATGGCTACACCTTC	CASSGWTGDGYTF
TRBD2	NA	TRBJ2-7	TRBV7-2	TGTGCCAGCAGCGTTCTGGGGGGGGAGCAGTACTTC	CASSVLGGEQYF
NA	NA	TRBJ2-5	TRBV18	TGTGCCAGCTCACCCTTCGGATCCATGGAGGAGACCCAGTACTTC	CASSPFGSMEETQYF
TRBD1	NA	TRBJ2-3	TRBV28	TGTGCCAGCAGTCCCTCATCCAACAGGGGATATACGCAGTATTTT	CASSPSSNRGYTQYF
TRBD2	NA	TRBJ2-1	TRBV30	TGTGCCTGGACCGATGCGCGGGGGTACAATGAGCAGTTCTTC	CAWTDARGYNEQFF
TRBD1	NA	TRBJ1-1	TRBV4-2	TGTGCCAGCAGCCGAGGCTCCGGGACAGCGAACACTGAAGCTTTCTTT	CASSRGSGTANTEAFF
NA	NA	TRBJ1-5	TRBV5-5	TGTGCCAGCACCCGCACGGGTGATAGCAATCAGCCCCAGCATTTT	CASTRTGDSNQPQHF
NA	medium-sized	TRBJ2-7	TRBV4-1	TGCGCCAGCAGCCAAGAGACCCGCGGAACCTACGAGCAGTACTTC	CASSQETRGTYEQYF
TRBD2	few	TRBJ2-7	TRBV11-3	TGTGCCAGCGGATTAGCGGGGGGGTCCTACGAGCAGTACTTC	CASGLAGGSYEQYF
NA	NA	TRBJ1-2	TRBV5-6	TGTGCCAGCAGCTTGGAGCAGGACTATGGCTACACCTTC	CASSLEQDYGYTF
TRBD1	NA	TRBJ2-5	TRBV7-2	TGTGCCAGCAGCTTAGTCGGACAGGGACGCGAGACCCAGTACTTC	CASSLVGQGRETQYF
TRBD1	NA	TRBJ1-2	TRBV11-1	TGTGCCAGCAGCTTAGCTGCGGCTCAGGGGGCGCAAGGCTACACCTTC	CASSLAAAQGAQGYTF
NA	NA	TRBJ1-1	TRBV19	TGTGCCACTCAGGACAGTGGCCACACTGAAGCTTTCTTT	CATQDSGHTEAFF
TRBD1	NA	TRBJ2-2	TRBV4-3	TGCGCCAGCAGCCAAGAATGGGGACAGGGGCTCTGGAACACCGGGGAGCTGTTTTTT	CASSQEWGQGLWNTGELFF
NA	NA	TRBJ2-7	TRBV14	TGTGCCAGCAGCCAAGATTGGAGGGAGCAGTACTTC	CASSQDWREQYF
NA	once	TRBJ2-3	TRBV5-4	TGTGCCAGCCTCGACATGGGCAGGGATACGCAGTATTTT	CASLDMGRDTQYF
TRBD1	NA	TRBJ1-2	TRBV27	TGTGCCAGCAGTTCGGGACAGGGACGTGGCTACACCTTC	CASSSGQGRGYTF
NA	few	TRBJ1-2	TRBV5-1	TGCGCCAGCAGCTTGGGGGGGACACGCCAGGACTATGGCTACACCTTC	CASSLGGTRQDYGYTF
TRBD1	NA	TRBJ1-2	TRBV5-1	TGCGCCAGCAGCCTAGGACAGGGGGGCGGCTACACCTTC	CASSLGQGGGYTF
NA	few	TRBJ1-6	TRBV3-1/TRBV3-2	TGTGCCAGCAGCCAAGGTCCGGGGTGGGATTCACCCCTCCACTTT	CASSQGPGWDSPLHF
TRBD1	NA	TRBJ2-5	TRBV19	TGTGCCAGTAGTCCAATGGGGACAGGGGTAGGAGAGACCCAGTACTTC	CASSPMGTGVGETQYF
TRBD2	NA	TRBJ2-3	TRBV4-1	TGCGCCAGCAGCCCCTACCCCACTAGCGGGGGCACAGATACGCAGTATTTT	CASSPYPTSGGTDTQYF
NA	NA	TRBJ1-2	TRBV30	TGTGCCTGGAGTCCCGGGAAAGCGAGTGGCTACACCTTC	CAWSPGKASGYTF
TRBD1	NA	TRBJ1-5	TRBV30	TGTGCCTGGAGTGGGACAGGGAGCGAGCCCCAGCATTTT	CAWSGTGSEPQHF
NA	NA	TRBJ1-1	TRBV7-8	TGTGCCAGCAGCCCCGAGGGGGGGAGAAGGGGCACTGAAGCTTTCTTT	CASSPEGGRRGTEAFF
NA	NA	TRBJ2-2	TRBV5-1	TGCGCCAGCAGCTTGGACGCGGGGTCGGACACCGGGGAGCTGTTTTTT	CASSLDAGSDTGELFF
NA	NA	TRBJ1-2	TRBV19	TGTGCCAGTAGTGGAGGGGCCCATGGCTACACCTTC	CASSGGAHGYTF
NA	few	TRBJ1-3	TRBV9	TGTGCCAGCAGTCCAGGGGAGAGCTCTGGAAACACCATATATTTT	CASSPGESSGNTIYF
NA	NA	TRBJ1-2	TRBV10-3	TGTGCCATCAGTGAGTCTGTAGGGGGAAACTATGGCTACACCTTC	CAISESVGGNYGYTF
TRBD1	NA	TRBJ1-1	TRBV7-3	TGTGCCAGCAGCCCCCGCTCGGACAGGGGCGTTTGGGACACTGAAGCTTTCTTT	CASSPRSDRGVWDTEAFF
NA	NA	TRBJ1-1	TRBV19	TGTGCCAGTAGTTTTTCAGATGCGAACACTGAAGCTTTCTTT	CASSFSDANTEAFF